A selection of T cell receptor beta chains follows, all from one sample in a study of Graves' ophthalmopathy and Graves' hyperthyroidism. TCRdb redid the calling of the multiplex PCR reads with MiXCR, one entry per CDR3 protein. The sample carries around 1,200,000 distinct CDR3 sequences, around a third recorded once. The sequencing input was peripheral blood or thyroid tissue (not recorded which). The receptors derive from an adult man with Graves' hyperthyroidism. The CDR3 runs from the conserved cysteine through the conserved F or W. D genes are given only for firm matches. Not every row has a clone size; where given, it reads once, few, many or a size class.

D gene	J gene	CDR3 length	V gene	clone size	CDR3 DNA	CDR3 protein
NA	TRBJ2-7	13	TRBV9	many	TGTGCCAGCAGCGAGTTTGATTCCTACGAGCAGTACTTC	CASSEFDSYEQYF
NA	TRBJ1-2	15	TRBV9	few	TGTGCCAGCAGCGCGGGGGTCTCCGGGGTCTATGGCTACACCTTC	CASSAGVSGVYGYTF
NA	TRBJ2-7	13	TRBV20-1	NA	TGCAGTGCTAGTCCCCGACAGACCTACGAGCAGTACTTC	CSASPRQTYEQYF
NA	TRBJ1-1	12	TRBV19	NA	TGTGCCAGTAGTATAAGGCCGGGACAAGCTTTCTTT	CASSIRPGQAFF
TRBD1	TRBJ1-5	16	TRBV28	NA	TGTGCCAGCAGTCTGGAGGAGGGACAGGGTAACCAGCCCCAGCATTTT	CASSLEEGQGNQPQHF
TRBD2	TRBJ2-7	15	TRBV15	NA	TGTGCCACCAGCGAGGGACTAGCGGCCCCCTACGAGCAGTACTTC	CATSEGLAAPYEQYF
TRBD1	TRBJ2-7	15	TRBV29-1	once	TGCAGCGTTGAAGAGTCCTGGACAGGAAACGGCGAGCAGTACTTC	CSVEESWTGNGEQYF
NA	TRBJ1-2	15	TRBV29-1	many	TGCAGCGTTGCCGATTCGGACAGCGAGATCTATGGCTACACCTTC	CSVADSDSEIYGYTF
NA	TRBJ1-5	14	TRBV5-1	once	TGCGCCAGCAGCTCTGGGGGGCCCGGGCAGCCCCAGCATTTT	CASSSGGPGQPQHF
NA	TRBJ2-5	15	TRBV6-5	many	TGTGCCAGCAGTTTAACAGGGCGTCCCCAAGAGACCCAGTACTTC	CASSLTGRPQETQYF
NA	TRBJ2-6	16	TRBV7-9	many	TGTGCCAGCGGAGGGGCAAAGCCCTCTGGGGCCAACGTCCTGACTTTC	CASGGAKPSGANVLTF
NA	TRBJ1-1	17	TRBV5-1	few	TGCGCCAGCAGCCCGGGACTCACCTCAACATGGAACACTGAAGCTTTCTTT	CASSPGLTSTWNTEAFF
NA	TRBJ1-2	14	TRBV25-1	many	TGTGCCAGCAGTGGGAATGGCTGGGGCTATGGCTACACCTTC	CASSGNGWGYGYTF
NA	TRBJ2-7	10	TRBV29-1	few	TGCAGCGGGGGCTCCTACGAGCAGTACTTC	CSGGSYEQYF
NA	TRBJ1-1	11	TRBV29-1	NA	TGCAGCTTTGACAAGAACACTGAAGCTTTCTTT	CSFDKNTEAFF
NA	TRBJ2-7	16	TRBV27	few	TGTGCCAGCAGTCCGGGACATGGGTGGGGGCGCTACGAGCAGTACTTC	CASSPGHGWGRYEQYF
NA	TRBJ2-7	15	TRBV25-1	many	TGTGCCAGCAGTGAGGTCGGGAACAGGGCCCACGAGCAGTACTTC	CASSEVGNRAHEQYF
TRBD2	TRBJ2-7	15	TRBV7-9	NA	TGTGCCAGCAGCTTAGTATCCCTAGCGGGTTACGAGCAGTACTTC	CASSLVSLAGYEQYF
TRBD1	TRBJ1-2	14	TRBV2	NA	TGTGCCAGCCGTCGACAGGGGGCCCACTATGGCTACACCTTC	CASRRQGAHYGYTF
TRBD1	TRBJ1-2	14	TRBV29-1	many	TGCAGCGTTGAAGATCGGGGACAGGCGTATGGCTACACCTTC	CSVEDRGQAYGYTF
TRBD2	TRBJ2-5	15	TRBV30	NA	TGTGCCTGGAGTTGGGGCGGGAGGGGTCAAGAGACCCAGTACTTC	CAWSWGGRGQETQYF
NA	TRBJ1-1	15	TRBV2	many	TGTGCCAGCAGTGAGCAACAGGCGTCGAACACTGAAGCTTTCTTT	CASSEQQASNTEAFF
TRBD2	TRBJ2-1	16	TRBV6-5	few	TGTGCCAGCAGTTACGCTAGCGGAGACCACGGAGATGAGCAGTTCTTC	CASSYASGDHGDEQFF
NA	TRBJ1-6	13	TRBV7-9	once	TGTGCCAGCAGGTCGGGGCAGAATTCACCCCTCCACTTT	CASRSGQNSPLHF
NA	TRBJ1-4	11	TRBV7-9	many	TGTGCCAGCATTGGGAATGAAAAACTGTTTTTT	CASIGNEKLFF
NA	TRBJ1-4	14	TRBV24-1	few	TGTGCCACCAGTGACCCCGGGACCGGGGAAAAACTGTTTTTT	CATSDPGTGEKLFF
NA	TRBJ2-7	16	TRBV25-1	many	TGTGCCAGCAGTGGACCGCCTCGGAAGAGGAAATACGAGCAGTACTTC	CASSGPPRKRKYEQYF
TRBD2	TRBJ2-5	14	TRBV20-1	NA	TGCAGTGCTACCGGACTAGCGGGAGGAGAGGCCCAGTACTTC	CSATGLAGGEAQYF
NA	TRBJ1-6	14	TRBV7-2	NA	TGTGCCAGCAGCCCCAGCATCTATAATTCACCCCTCCACTTT	CASSPSIYNSPLHF
TRBD2	TRBJ2-2	13	TRBV7-9	NA	TGTGCCCGGGAGGGGGACAACACCGGGGAGCTGTTTTTT	CAREGDNTGELFF
NA	TRBJ1-5	13	TRBV2	many	TGTGCCGGACAGCAAGATAGCAATCAGCCCCAGCATTTT	CAGQQDSNQPQHF
NA	TRBJ1-6	14	TRBV4-3	few	TGCGCCAGCAGCTCAGATATGTATAATTCACCCCTCCACTTT	CASSSDMYNSPLHF
NA	TRBJ2-3	14	TRBV7-2	NA	TGTGCCAGCAGCCGGCAGTTAAGCACAGATACGCAGTATTTT	CASSRQLSTDTQYF
NA	TRBJ1-1	13	TRBV19	NA	TGTGCCAGTAGTACGATTGGCCGCTATGAAGCTTTCTTT	CASSTIGRYEAFF
NA	TRBJ1-4	16	TRBV29-1	many	TGCAGCGTTGAAGATCGGGGCGTGCGCGCGGACGAAAAACTGTTTTTT	CSVEDRGVRADEKLFF
NA	TRBJ1-5	15	TRBV19	many	TGTGCCAGTAGCTATTGGGCAGGGGTCGATCAGCCCCAGCATTTT	CASSYWAGVDQPQHF
NA	TRBJ1-2	12	TRBV2	NA	TGTGCCCCCGCGCAGGTTCACTATGGCTACACCTTC	CAPAQVHYGYTF
NA	TRBJ2-7	15	TRBV10-2	many	TGCGCCAGCAGTGAGGAGTTCGGGAGAATGAGCGAGCAGTACTTC	CASSEEFGRMSEQYF
TRBD1	TRBJ2-5	17	TRBV25-1	few	TGTGCCAGCAGTGGGGGAGGCTGGACAGGGGGACAAGAGACCCAGTACTTC	CASSGGGWTGGQETQYF
TRBD1	TRBJ1-2	15	TRBV2	many	TGTGCCAGCACCGAGACAGGGGCCCTGAACTATGGCTACACCTTC	CASTETGALNYGYTF